These 26 T cell receptor beta chains were sequenced from one sample in a study of T cell repertoires in ileal Crohn's disease. TCRdb's copy holds only in-frame clones and misses some; the assay was immunoSEQ multiplex PCR. Of about 7,400 clones detected, 81% appear once; the ten largest clones hold less than 5%. The sequencing input was ileal tissue. These receptors were obtained from an adult with Crohn's disease.

The J gene is TRBJ1-6, the V gene TRBV6-5; the match to TRBD1 covers 7 bases. V was clipped by 2 bases and J by 8 bases; unmatched bases: 3. The CDR3 is made up of 14 amino acids. From germline, CDR1 is MNHEY and CDR2 SVGAGI. CDR3 DNA: TGTGCCAGCAGTTACCGACAGGGAGATTCACCCCTCCACTTT. This encodes CASSYRQGDSPLHF.

This clone was found a few times. The junction departs from the called germline gene at one end, perhaps through a read error. The chain uses TRBV7-9 and TRBJ2-5; 12 nucleotides line up with TRBD2. Germline-derived CDR1 and CDR2 are SEHNR and FQNEAQ (reference sequence). The CDR3 is made up of 14 amino acids. CDR3 amino acids: CASSLAGGRETQYF. The CDR3 bases are TGTGCCAGCAGCCTAGCGGGAGGGAGGGAGACCCAGTACTTC.

The V gene is TRBV11-1, the J gene TRBJ2-4; no clear D gene. This CDR3 spans 12 amino acids. Trimming shortened V by 1 base and J by 8 bases, and 6 bases separated the two germline ends. Germline V CDR1 and CDR2: SGHAT, FQDESV (reference sequence). CDR3 coding DNA: TGTGCCAGCAGCTTAGGGAGTGACATTCAGTACTTC. This sequence encodes CASSLGSDIQYF.

This clone has more than one count but fewer than ten. V gene TRBV27 combines with J gene TRBJ1-5, with D perhaps matching TRBD1 (5 bases). V was trimmed by 3 bases and J by 6 bases, leaving 15 bases between them. This CDR3 contains 15 residues. The germline V gene has CDR1 MNHEY and CDR2 SMNVEV (reference sequence). The DNA for the CDR3 is TGTGCCAGCAGTTTGGTGCTAGGGGAATCTCAGCCCCAGCATTTT. This codes for CASSLVLGESQPQHF.

The V gene is TRBV25-1, the J gene TRBJ2-3; 11 bases line up with TRBD2. Germline V lookup: CDR1 MGHDK, CDR2 SYGVNS. The CDR3 totals 16 residues. Trimming cost V 10 bases and J 0 bases; bases outside gene matches: 9. The CDR3 protein is CATLPGLAGSTDTQYF. DNA of the CDR3: TGTGCCACCCTCCCTGGACTAGCGGGTAGCACAGATACGCAGTATTTT.

This chain uses TRBV9 with TRBJ1-3; D remains ambiguous. The V and J ends lost 0 bases and 0 bases respectively, with 10 bases between them. Germline V gene sequence: CDR1 SGDLS, CDR2 YYNGEE. The CDR3 runs 16 residues. The chain's CDR3 is CASSVGLQYSGNTIYF. The CDR3 region has the DNA TGTGCCAGCAGCGTAGGATTACAGTACTCTGGAAACACCATATATTTT.

The chain has TRBV15 and TRBJ2-1; D not resolved. V was shortened by 0 bases and J by 0 bases, with 15 bases between the two germline ends. The CDR3 loop spans 18 amino acids. CDR1 and CDR2 from the germline V gene are LNHNV and YYDKDF (reference sequence). CDR3 protein: CATSRDVTILSSYNEQFF. The CDR3 nucleotides read TGTGCCACCAGCAGAGATGTTACGATCCTGAGCTCCTACAATGAGCAGTTCTTC.

CDR3 residues: CASSFRRPGGGTDTQYF. CDR3 coding DNA: TGTGCCAGCAGTTTCCGCCGGCCAGGGGGCGGCACAGATACGCAGTATTTT. This chain connects TRBV27 to TRBJ2-3, with 8 bases identical to TRBD1. From germline, CDR1 is MNHEY and CDR2 SMNVEV (reference sequence). The CDR3 is 17 amino acids. The ends lost 3 bases at V and 1 base at J; junction bases unmatched: 9.

The rearrangement links TRBV7-2 to TRBJ2-7, with no clear D. Deletions cut 5 bases from V and 0 bases from J, with 14 bases between. This CDR3 has 15 residues. Germline V CDR1 and CDR2: SGHTA, FQGNSA. The CDR3 sequence: CASSLGALSSYEQYF. CDR3 sequence (DNA): TGTGCCAGCAGCCTGGGCGCACTGAGCTCCTACGAGCAGTACTTC. The entire variable domain, with the rest obtained from reference TRBV7-2 and TRBJ2-7, is as follows: GAGVSQSPSNKVTEKGKDVELRCDPISGHTALYWYRQSLGQGLEFLIYFQGNSAPDKSGLPSDRFSAERTGGSVSTLTIQRTQQEDSAVYLCASSLGALSSYEQYFGPGTRLTVT.

This sequence joins TRBV29-1 and TRBJ2-3, with a tentative D call TRBD2 (6 bases). Trimming pared 4 bases from V and 5 bases from J, leaving 13 bases between. Germline V gene sequence: CDR1 SQVTM, CDR2 ANQGSEA. This CDR3 has 13 amino acids. The CDR3 reads CSVGGQGGDTQYF. The CDR3 DNA is TGCAGCGTTGGAGGGCAGGGAGGAGATACGCAGTATTTT.

This clone was counted once. The V gene is TRBV19, the J gene TRBJ1-2, with a possible D match to TRBD1 (5 bases). V dropped 5 bases and J dropped 2 bases, with 9 bases sitting between them. The CDR3 has 13 residues. Germline CDR1 LNHDA, CDR2 SQIVND (reference sequence). The DNA for the CDR3 is TGTGCCAGTAGTCCCACAGGAAACTATGGCTACACCTTC. This translates into CASSPTGNYGYTF.

The rearrangement uses TRBV7-2 and TRBJ2-3; maybe TRBD2 (6 bases). This CDR3 comprises 16 residues. Germline values: CDR1 SGHTA, CDR2 FQGNSA. The V end was cut by 4 bases, the J end by 2 bases, with 16 bases between. CDR3: CASSSVGTVTTDTQYF. CDR3 in DNA: TGTGCCAGCAGCTCAGTGGGGACTGTCACCACAGATACGCAGTATTTT.

A few counts support this clone. The V gene is TRBV5-1, the J gene TRBJ2-1; 9 nucleotides agree with TRBD2. Germline V gene sequence: CDR1 SGHRS, CDR2 YFSETQ. The CDR3 length is 17 residues. The V segment lost 4 bases and the J segment 12 bases; nucleotides outside the gene matches: 20. This CDR3 is CASSPSVGGTSSRGQFF. The CDR3 region has the DNA TGCGCCAGCAGCCCCTCCGTGGGGGGGACTAGCTCTAGGGGGCAGTTCTTC.

This rearrangement joins TRBV15 to TRBJ1-5, with 9 bases matching TRBD1. The J segment lost 5 bases and the V segment lost 2 bases, leaving 13 bases of the junction unmatched. The CDR3 extends over 18 amino acids. Germline V gene sequence: CDR1 LNHNV, CDR2 YYDKDF (reference sequence). The CDR3 protein is CATSRIRSGQGRDQPQHF. The CDR3 region has the DNA TGTGCCACCAGCAGAATTCGGTCGGGACAGGGAAGGGATCAGCCCCAGCATTTT.

The chain joins TRBV6-5 to TRBJ2-3; a possible D gene is TRBD2 (5 bases). Trimming left V 4 bases short and J 1 base short, with 15 bases between. Germline V gives CDR1 MNHEY, CDR2 SVGAGI. The CDR3 is 16 residues long. The CDR3 DNA reads as TGTGCCAGCAGTTCCGGGCGGGTCGGAGGCACAGATACGCAGTATTTT. Translated, it gives CASSSGRVGGTDTQYF.

CDR3 in DNA: TGTGCCAGCAGCTTCTCCGGAAACACCATATATTTT. Translating gives CASSFSGNTIYF. The chain has TRBV5-6 and TRBJ1-3, with D unclear. The CDR3 has 12 residues. Looked up from germline, CDR1 is SGHDT and CDR2 is YYEEEE. Trimming left V 2 bases short and J 4 bases short, with 4 bases between.

The J gene is TRBJ2-1, the V gene TRBV13; D call uncertain. The CDR3 runs to 16 residues. V lost 2 bases and J 0 bases, leaving 11 bases between the germline ends. Germline CDR1 is PRHDT and CDR2 is FYEKMQ (reference sequence). CDR3 residues: CASSLKLRSSYNEQFF. The DNA of the CDR3 is TGTGCCAGCAGCTTAAAACTCCGGAGCTCCTACAATGAGCAGTTCTTC. Together with reference TRBV13 and TRBJ2-1, the CDR3 gives the full variable domain: AAGVIQSPRHLIKEKRETATLKCYPIPRHDTVYWYQQGPGQDPQFLISFYEKMQSDKGSIPDRFSAQQFSDYHSELNMSSLELGDSALYFCASSLKLRSSYNEQFFGPGTRLTVL.

The sample holds a few counts of this clone. The gene calls are TRBV2 and TRBJ1-2; 7 nucleotides match TRBD1. The CDR3 runs 15 residues. Germline CDR1 SNHLY, CDR2 FYNNEI. The ends lost 6 bases at V and 1 base at J; junction bases unmatched: 8. The CDR3 region has the DNA TGTGCCAGCAGAATACTACACAGGGGTAACTATGGCTACACCTTC. This sequence encodes CASRILHRGNYGYTF.

V usage is TRBV27 and J usage is TRBJ2-7; tentatively, D is TRBD2 (5 bases). Germline V lookup: CDR1 MNHEY, CDR2 SMNVEV (reference sequence). V shed 2 bases and J shed 0 bases, with 11 bases lying between them. This CDR3 is 15 amino acids long. DNA for the CDR3: TGTGCCAGCAGTTTAAGCGGTAGGGCCTCCTACGAGCAGTACTTC. Residues: CASSLSGRASYEQYF.

The chain combines TRBV7-9 with TRBJ2-1; the match to TRBD2 covers 8 bases. CDR1 and CDR2 (germline): SEHNR, FQNEAQ (reference sequence). The CDR3 sequence is 16 residues long. Trimming took 4 bases from V and 4 from J; bases not matched to a gene: 9. CDR3 DNA sequence: TGTGCCAGCAGCTCCGGGGGGGGCGACTATTACAATGAGCAGTTCTTC. Its protein product is CASSSGGGDYYNEQFF.

The J gene is TRBJ2-2, the V gene TRBV19, with 10 bases aligning to TRBD1. Trimming removed 1 base from V and 4 bases from J; junction bases left unmatched: 3. Germline CDR1 and CDR2: LNHDA and SQIVND (reference sequence). The CDR3 totals 16 residues. The CDR3 loop is CASSIGTGGGTGELFF. For the CDR3, the DNA is TGTGCCAGTAGTATAGGGACAGGGGGGGGCACCGGGGAGCTGTTTTTT.

The chain recombines TRBV7-9 with TRBJ2-5; 8 nucleotides match TRBD1. The CDR3 is 15 amino acids. Germline CDR1 reads SEHNR; CDR2 reads FQNEAQ (reference sequence). V lost 0 bases, J lost 7 bases, and 7 bases stayed unmatched. The CDR3 is CASSLASGQGGTQYF. The CDR3 nucleotides read TGTGCCAGCAGCTTAGCCTCCGGACAGGGCGGGACCCAGTACTTC.

The chain links TRBV5-6 to TRBJ2-5; 9 bases match TRBD2. This CDR3 has 16 amino acids. The germline CDR1 and CDR2 sequences are SGHDT and YYEEEE. The V gene end was trimmed by 4 bases and the J gene end by 2 bases; junction bases not matched to a gene: 9. CDR3 bases: TGTGCCAGCAGCGCCTATAGCGGGAGTCGGCAAGAGACCCAGTACTTC. This codes for CASSAYSGSRQETQYF.

The chain carries TRBV25-1 and TRBJ2-5; TRBD2 aligns across 15 bases. With 6 bases clipped from V and 0 bases from J, the junction kept 8 bases outside the gene matches. The germline gives CDR1 MGHDK, CDR2 SYGVNS. The CDR3 sequence is 18 residues long. The CDR3 nucleotides read TGTGCCAGCAGCCACCCGGGACTAGCGGGAGGCGACCAAGAGACCCAGTACTTC. Its protein product is CASSHPGLAGGDQETQYF. Filled out from reference TRBV25-1 and TRBJ2-5, the complete variable domain reads EADIYQTPRYLVIGTGKKITLECSQTMGHDKMYWYQQDPGMELHLIHYSYGVNSTEKGDLSSESTVSRIRTEHFPLTLESARPSHTSQYLCASSHPGLAGGDQETQYFGPGTRLLVL.

This clone came up a few times. The chain has TRBV6-6 and TRBJ1-3, with a weak D call TRBD1 (5 bases). The V end lost 8 bases, the J end lost 0 bases, and 11 bases lay between the germline ends. The CDR3 is 14 residues long. Per germline, CDR1 MNHNY and CDR2 SVGAGI (reference sequence). CDR3 coding DNA: TGTGCCAGCTCTCTGGACAACTCTGGAAACACCATATATTTT. Its translation: CASSLDNSGNTIYF.

The chain employs TRBV29-1 and TRBJ1-3, with 8 bases matching TRBD1. Germline CDR1 reads SQVTM; CDR2 reads ANQGSEA. The ends lost 6 bases at V and 0 bases at J; junction bases unmatched: 4. The CDR3 length is 14 residues. CDR3 residues: CSVEDRASGNTIYF. The CDR3 DNA follows: TGCAGCGTCGAGGACAGGGCCTCTGGAAACACCATATATTTT.